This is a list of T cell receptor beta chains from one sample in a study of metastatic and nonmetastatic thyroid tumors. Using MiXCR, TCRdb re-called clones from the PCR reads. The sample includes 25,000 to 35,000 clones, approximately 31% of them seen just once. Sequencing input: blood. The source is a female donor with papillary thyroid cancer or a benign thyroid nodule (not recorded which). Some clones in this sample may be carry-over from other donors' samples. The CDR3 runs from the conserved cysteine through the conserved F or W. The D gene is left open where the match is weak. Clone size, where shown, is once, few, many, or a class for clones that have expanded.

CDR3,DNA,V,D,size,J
CASSFGVGSYGYTF,TGTGCCAGCAGTTTTGGGGTGGGAAGCTATGGCTACACCTTC,TRBV12-3/TRBV12-4,NA,many,TRBJ1-2
CSAGSSGSNTEAFF,TGCAGCGCTGGCTCGAGTGGGTCGAACACTGAAGCTTTCTTT,TRBV29-1,NA,many,TRBJ1-1
CASSLTGQGMHEQYF,TGCGCCAGCAGCTTGACCGGACAGGGTATGCACGAGCAGTACTTC,TRBV5-1,TRBD1,many,TRBJ2-7
CASSGGLGALKKSSYNEQFF,TGTGCCAGCAGTGGGGGGCTAGGGGCCCTTAAGAAAAGCTCCTACAATGAGCAGTTCTTC,TRBV6-4,NA,many,TRBJ2-1
CASSYGTSATGELFF,TGTGCCAGCAGCTATGGGACTAGCGCCACCGGGGAGCTGTTTTTT,TRBV14,TRBD2,many,TRBJ2-2
CASSLRQLGGNTIYF,TGTGCCAGCAGTTTACGGCAACTGGGGGGAAACACCATATATTTT,TRBV28,NA,many,TRBJ1-3
CASNLAGGLTDTQYF,TGTGCCAGTAACCTAGCGGGAGGACTCACAGATACGCAGTATTTT,TRBV19,TRBD2,many,TRBJ2-3
CSATKLAGGYNEQFF,TGCAGTGCTACCAAACTAGCGGGAGGATACAATGAGCAGTTCTTC,TRBV20-1,TRBD2,many,TRBJ2-1
CASRPQGANSPLHF,TGTGCCAGCAGGCCTCAGGGGGCTAATTCACCCCTCCACTTT,TRBV27,TRBD1,many,TRBJ1-6
CASSEQENSPLHF,TGTGCCAGCAGTGAACAGGAAAATTCACCCCTCCACTTT,TRBV6-1,NA,NA,TRBJ1-6
CASSDSPGSTDTQYF,TGTGCCAGCAGTGACTCGCCGGGATCCACAGATACGCAGTATTTT,TRBV6-4,NA,many,TRBJ2-3
CASILGQPNEQIF,NA,TRBV28,NA,NA,TRBJ2-1
CASSLGTGYANIQYF,TGTGCCAGCAGCTTAGGGACAGGGTATGCAAACATTCAGTACTTC,TRBV7-8,TRBD1,many,TRBJ2-4
CASSLKNIQYF,TGTGCCAGTAGTCTGAAAAACATTCAGTACTTC,TRBV19,NA,many,TRBJ2-4
CASSRDRDYTF,TGTGCCAGCAGCCGCGACAGAGATTACACCTTC,TRBV28,NA,few,TRBJ1-2
CASSYYGYTF,TGTGCCAGTAGTTACTATGGCTACACCTTC,TRBV19,NA,many,TRBJ1-2
CASRTLAPYNEQFF,TGTGCCAGCAGGACTTTAGCTCCCTACAATGAGCAGTTCTTC,TRBV6-1,NA,many,TRBJ2-1
CASKGSGIRQETQYF,TGCGCCAGCAAAGGTAGCGGGATCAGACAAGAGACCCAGTACTTC,TRBV5-1,TRBD2,many,TRBJ2-5
CASSQGTGGQFNEQYF,TGCGCCAGCAGCCAGGGAACAGGGGGACAGTTCAACGAGCAGTACTTC,TRBV4-3,TRBD1,medium-sized,TRBJ2-7
CASSLVEQSYGYTF,TGTGCCAGCAGCTTAGTAGAACAAAGCTATGGCTACACCTTC,TRBV7-2,NA,NA,TRBJ1-2
CASSFRTGGYGYTF,TGTGCCAGCAGTTTTCGGACAGGGGGTTATGGCTACACCTTC,TRBV12-3/TRBV12-4,TRBD1,many,TRBJ1-2
CSVNEGSYEQYF,TGCAGCGTTAATGAAGGGTCCTACGAGCAGTACTTC,TRBV29-1,NA,many,TRBJ2-7
CASSALLASQETQYF,TGTGCCAGCAGCGCCCTACTAGCGTCTCAAGAGACCCAGTACTTC,TRBV9,TRBD2,few,TRBJ2-5
CASSYSHQENQYF,TGTGCCAGCAGCTACAGTCACCAAGAGAACCAGTACTTC,TRBV11-2,NA,NA,TRBJ2-5
CSADRGEGAFF,TGCAGTGCGGACAGGGGAGAGGGAGCTTTCTTT,TRBV20-1,TRBD1,NA,TRBJ1-1
CASSLTENTEAFF,TGTGCCAGTAGTCTTACTGAGAACACTGAAGCTTTCTTT,TRBV19,NA,many,TRBJ1-1
CASSWTGNEQYF,TGTGCCAGCAGTTGGACAGGGAACGAGCAGTACTTC,TRBV5-6,TRBD1,many,TRBJ2-7
CASSQDFGEQYF,TGCGCCAGCAGCCAAGATTTCGGCGAGCAGTACTTC,TRBV4-1,NA,NA,TRBJ2-7
CASSRYGDSYEQYF,TGTGCCAGCTCCCGCTACGGGGACTCCTACGAGCAGTACTTC,TRBV18,NA,medium-sized,TRBJ2-7
CASSDIAPGRTDTQYF,TGTGCCAGCAGTGATATAGCCCCGGGTCGCACAGATACGCAGTATTTT,TRBV6-1,NA,many,TRBJ2-3
CASSAAANTDAFF,TGTGCCAGTAGTGCTGCGGCAAACACTGATGCGTTCTTT,TRBV19,NA,NA,TRBJ1-1
CASSFGAGGKPQHF,TGTGCCAGCAGTTTCGGGGCAGGAGGGAAGCCCCAGCATTTT,TRBV28,NA,NA,TRBJ1-5
CATSRSRSGSWNEQFF,TGTGCCACCAGCCGCTCACGAAGCGGGAGTTGGAATGAGCAGTTCTTC,TRBV24-1,TRBD2,many,TRBJ2-1
CAWRFGGDEQYF,TGTGCCTGGAGATTTGGGGGGGACGAGCAGTACTTC,TRBV30,TRBD2,medium-sized,TRBJ2-7
CASNRELSGAIVMTF,TGTGCCAGTAATCGGGAACTCTCTGGGGCCATCGTCATGACTTTC,TRBV19,NA,NA,TRBJ2-6
CASSLGTYEQYF,TGTGCCAGCAGTTTAGGTACCTACGAGCAGTACTTC,TRBV28,NA,NA,TRBJ2-7
CASSLSGMVGTVELFF,TGTGCCAGCAGTTTATCCGGGATGGTGGGTACCGTTGAGCTGTTTTTT,TRBV27,NA,NA,TRBJ2-2
CASTDRVNEKLFF,TGTGCCAGCACAGACAGGGTAAATGAAAAACTGTTTTTT,TRBV6-5,TRBD1,NA,TRBJ1-4
CASSLESSGANVLTF,TGTGCCAGCAGTCTGGAGAGCTCTGGGGCCAACGTCCTGACTTTC,TRBV6-1,NA,many,TRBJ2-6
CASRLGGMNTEAFF,TGTGCCAGCCGTTTGGGCGGAATGAACACTGAAGCTTTCTTT,TRBV6-1,NA,many,TRBJ1-1
CASSLEGDGYEQYF,TGCGCCAGCAGCTTGGAAGGAGATGGCTACGAGCAGTACTTC,TRBV5-1,NA,many,TRBJ2-7
CASSSVTGGTVANVLTF,TGTGCCAGCAGCTCGGTGACAGGAGGTACTGTGGCCAACGTCCTGACTTTC,TRBV6-4,NA,NA,TRBJ2-6
CASSLTPGDYGYTF,TGTGCCAGCAGCTTAACCCCCGGGGACTATGGCTACACCTTC,TRBV7-6,NA,many,TRBJ1-2
CAPSSTGLGGTEAFF,TGCGCCCCCAGCTCCACAGGATTGGGAGGCACTGAAGCTTTCTTT,TRBV5-1,NA,NA,TRBJ1-1
CSVDLWGGETQYF,TGCAGCGTTGACCTTTGGGGGGGAGAGACCCAGTACTTC,TRBV29-1,TRBD2,few,TRBJ2-5
CASSLGGNGINGELFF,TGTGCCAGCAGCTTAGGAGGGAACGGAATAAACGGGGAGCTGTTTTTT,TRBV11-2,NA,NA,TRBJ2-2
CATSDRTSGKKGAGEQYF,TGTGCCACCAGTGATCGGACTAGCGGGAAGAAGGGAGCTGGCGAGCAGTACTTC,TRBV24-1,TRBD2,NA,TRBJ2-7
CASSSWAAGVDEQYF,TGTGCCAGCAGCTCCTGGGCCGCAGGGGTGGACGAGCAGTACTTC,TRBV7-9,NA,many,TRBJ2-7
CATSRSQGASDTQYF,TGTGCCACCAGCAGATCTCAGGGGGCGTCAGATACGCAGTATTTT,TRBV15,TRBD1,NA,TRBJ2-3
CASSPGTNYEQYF,TGTGCCAGCAGCCCAGGTACAAACTACGAGCAGTACTTC,TRBV14,NA,many,TRBJ2-7
CASSDPGTKYEQYF,TGTGCCAGTAGCGATCCCGGGACTAAATACGAGCAGTACTTC,TRBV19,TRBD2,many,TRBJ2-7
CSARGLAGDTVELFF,TGCAGTGCCAGAGGACTAGCGGGAGACACCGTGGAGCTGTTTTTT,TRBV20-1,TRBD2,NA,TRBJ2-2
CASSPTGRNTEAFF,TGTGCCAGCAGTCCGACAGGGAGGAACACTGAAGCTTTCTTT,TRBV6-1,TRBD1,many,TRBJ1-1
CASSERSGSGANVLTF,TGTGCCAGCAGTGAACGGTCGGGGTCTGGGGCCAACGTCCTGACTTTC,TRBV6-1,NA,many,TRBJ2-6
CASRPGTGALYSPLHF,TGTGCCAGCAGACCCGGGACAGGGGCGCTGTACTCACCCCTCCACTTT,TRBV6-1,TRBD1,NA,TRBJ1-6